The 30 T cell receptor beta chains reported below all come from one sample, sequenced in a study of shared clonotypes between healthy human individuals. TCRdb's copy holds only in-frame clones and misses some; the assay was immunoSEQ multiplex PCR. The table records 300,000 or so clones, under 80% of them present only once. The sequencing input was memory CD4+ T cells sorted from blood. Subset reported: CD45RA-negative fraction. These TCRs come from a man aged 25-45 years in good health.

This chain's CDR3 is CASRNSGRVGGEQFF. CDR3 DNA sequence: TGTGCCAGCAGGAATAGCGGGAGGGTCGGGGGTGAGCAGTTCTTC. The chain joins TRBV6-4 to TRBJ2-1, with 11 nucleotides matching TRBD2. V was pared by 6 bases and J by 9 bases, with 10 bases of the junction left unmatched. The germline V gene encodes CDR1 MRHNA and CDR2 SNTAGT. The CDR3 is made up of 15 amino acids.

The sample holds one count of this clone. The rearrangement joins TRBV11-2 to TRBJ2-7; D may be TRBD1 (5 bases). CDR1 and CDR2 (germline): SGHAT, FQNNGV. With 6 bases removed from V and 0 bases from J, the gap between germline ends came to 15 bases. The CDR3 is made up of 15 amino acids. CDR3 in DNA: TGTGCCAGCAGAGCTACCGGACACTTCTCCTACGAGCAGTACTTC. It translates to CASRATGHFSYEQYF.

The chain uses TRBV19 and TRBJ2-7; 7 positions match TRBD2. Trimming at V came to 5 bases and at J to 0 bases, leaving 4 bases not matched to a gene. The CDR3 sequence is 14 residues long. Germline V lookup: CDR1 LNHDA, CDR2 SQIVND (reference sequence). The CDR3 loop reads CASSGSSGSYEQYF. The CDR3 DNA sequence: TGTGCCAGTAGTGGATCTAGCGGCTCCTACGAGCAGTACTTC.

The rearrangement links TRBV11-3 to TRBJ2-7, with D perhaps matching TRBD2 (6 bases). Germline V lookup: CDR1 SGHNT, CDR2 YENEEA. Trimming left V 1 base short and J 7 bases short, with 17 bases between. The CDR3 has 15 residues. As DNA, the CDR3 is TGTGCCAGCAGCTTAGGGGAGGCCTCCTCCGAAGAGCAGTACTTC. Translating it yields CASSLGEASSEEQYF. Full variable domain (outside the CDR3, taken from reference TRBV11-3 and TRBJ2-7): EAGVVQSPRYKIIEKKQPVAFWCNPISGHNTLYWYLQNLGQGPELLIRYENEEAVDDSQLPKDRFSAERLKGVDSTLKIQPAELGDSAVYLCASSLGEASSEEQYFGPGTRLTVT.

The V gene is TRBV11-3, the J gene TRBJ2-5; 8 bases map to TRBD2. The CDR3 runs 15 residues. Germline assignment: CDR1 SGHNT and CDR2 YENEEA. V dropped 2 bases and J dropped 5; count of bases not matched to a gene: 7. In DNA, the CDR3 is TGTGCCAGCAGCTTAATCGGGAGGGACGGCGAGACCCAGTACTTC. This codes for CASSLIGRDGETQYF.

V gene TRBV2 combines with J gene TRBJ2-7; D is possibly TRBD1 or TRBD2 (5 bases each). CDR3 length equals 13 residues. Deletions cut 4 bases from V and 5 bases from J, with 12 bases between. Germline-derived CDR1 and CDR2 are SNHLY and FYNNEI. The CDR3 reads CASSGGAGNEQYF. In DNA, the CDR3 is TGTGCCAGCAGTGGAGGGGCCGGGAACGAGCAGTACTTC.

The CDR3 coding sequence is TGTGCCAGCAGCTCGACAGGGCTCACCGGGGAGCTGTTTTTT. It is translated as CASSSTGLTGELFF. This chain uses TRBV7-3 with TRBJ2-2, with 7 positions matching TRBD1. V was clipped by 4 bases and J by 4 bases; unmatched bases: 3. The CDR3 loop spans 14 amino acids. Germline V gives CDR1 SGHTA, CDR2 FQGTGA.

The gene calls are TRBV18 and TRBJ2-1; 9 positions agree with TRBD2. Losses at the gene ends were 3 bases for V and 1 base for J; bases not matched to a gene: 10. This CDR3 spans 18 amino acids. CDR1 KGHSH and CDR2 LQKENI come from the germline V gene. CDR3 bases: TGTGCCAGCTCACCCCTAGCGGGGCCAGTTGGGTCCTACAATGAGCAGTTCTTC. Encoded protein: CASSPLAGPVGSYNEQFF.

This clone was seen only a few times. The rearrangement joins TRBV5-6 to TRBJ1-5; no clear D. The CDR3 loop spans 13 amino acids. CDR1 is SGHDT and CDR2 is YYEEEE in the germline V gene. V lost 4 bases and J 6 bases, leaving 11 bases between the germline ends. The DNA for the CDR3 is TGTGCCAGCAGCCCAATGGGTGGTCAGCCCCAGCATTTT. Encoded protein: CASSPMGGQPQHF.

The rearrangement uses TRBV7-2 and TRBJ2-7; D gene uncertain. Deletions cut 1 base from V and 6 bases from J, with 10 bases between. The CDR3 loop spans 13 amino acids. Germline V gives CDR1 SGHTA, CDR2 FQGNSA. CDR3 in DNA: TGTGCCAGCAGCTTAGATCTCTGGCTCGAGCAGTACTTC. The encoded protein is CASSLDLWLEQYF.

This clone has only one observation. The chain links TRBV19 to TRBJ1-1; 8 bases match TRBD1. The length of the CDR3 is 16 residues. Per the germline V gene, CDR1 is LNHDA and CDR2 is SQIVND (reference sequence). The V segment lost 5 bases and the J segment 1 base; nucleotides outside the gene matches: 9. This chain's CDR3 is CASSPGQGSGNTEAFF. CDR3 coding DNA: TGTGCCAGTAGTCCCGGACAGGGAAGTGGGAACACTGAAGCTTTCTTT.

This chain joins TRBV28 and TRBJ1-5; no clear D gene. Germline-derived CDR1 and CDR2 are MDHEN and SYDVKM. V shed 4 bases and J shed 1 base, with 8 bases lying between them. The CDR3 has 14 amino acids. Here the CDR3 DNA reads TGTGCCAGCAGTTCCCTAGGCAGCAATCAGCCCCAGCATTTT. Amino acid sequence: CASSSLGSNQPQHF.

This clone was detected only a few times. The chain links TRBV7-7 to TRBJ2-5; 7 bases agree with TRBD2. In germline, CDR1 is SSHAT, CDR2 FNYEAQ (reference sequence). CDR3 size: 13 residues. CDR3 in DNA: TGTGCTAGCGGGTCAGGGAGTGGAGAGACCCAGTACTTC. This gives the protein CASGSGSGETQYF.

The chain combines TRBV28 with TRBJ1-1, with D unclear. There are 12 residues in the CDR3. Trimming cost V 6 bases and J 5 bases, with 10 bases left between them. Germline loops: CDR1 MDHEN, CDR2 SYDVKM. The CDR3 DNA reads TGTGCCAGCAGCTCCATCGGGACTGAAGCTTTCTTT. Translating gives CASSSIGTEAFF. The variable domain in full, completed from reference TRBV28 and TRBJ1-1, reads DVKVTQSSRYLVKRTGEKVFLECVQDMDHENMFWYRQDPGLGLRLIYFSYDVKMKEKGDIPEGYSVSREKKERFSLILESASTNQTSMYLCASSSIGTEAFFGQGTRLTVV.

The V call is TRBV28, the J call TRBJ2-3, with TRBD1 matching over 7 bases. Germline trimming cut 4 bases from V and 3 bases from J; bases unmatched to any gene: 7. Germline CDR1 reads MDHEN; CDR2 reads SYDVKM. CDR3 length: 15 residues. The CDR3 DNA is TGTGCCAGCAGTTCGACAGGGAGTATGACAGATACGCAGTATTTT. Translation: CASSSTGSMTDTQYF.

The chain links TRBV25-1 to TRBJ2-5; 10 positions agree with TRBD1. The V and J ends lost 6 bases and 5 bases, in that order; junction bases with no gene match: 15. In germline, CDR1 is MGHDK, CDR2 SYGVNS. This CDR3 comprises 17 residues. This chain's CDR3 is CASSPTGGEDRGETQYF. The CDR3 DNA reads as TGTGCCAGCAGCCCGACAGGGGGCGAAGATCGGGGGGAGACCCAGTACTTC. Using reference TRBV25-1 and TRBJ2-5 for the parts outside the CDR3, the full variable domain is EADIYQTPRYLVIGTGKKITLECSQTMGHDKMYWYQQDPGMELHLIHYSYGVNSTEKGDLSSESTVSRIRTEHFPLTLESARPSHTSQYLCASSPTGGEDRGETQYFGPGTRLLVL.

V usage is TRBV7-8 and J usage is TRBJ1-1, with 9 bases fitting TRBD1. This CDR3 comprises 15 residues. V trimming: 5 bases; J trimming: 5 bases; junction bases outside the gene matches: 9. The germline V gene has CDR1 SGHVS and CDR2 FQNEAQ. In nucleotides, the CDR3 is TGTGCCAGCAGCCCGGTTGACAGGGGGTCTACTGAAGCTTTCTTT. It yields the protein CASSPVDRGSTEAFF.

V is TRBV6-1 and J is TRBJ2-3, with TRBD2 as a possible D gene (5 bases). This CDR3 spans 16 amino acids. Germline V gene data show CDR1 as MNHNS and CDR2 as SASEGT. V lost 1 base and J lost 3, with 14 bases in between. As DNA, the CDR3 is TGTGCCAGCAGTGAAGTGGGATCGGGCGGGACAGATACGCAGTATTTT. This codes for CASSEVGSGGTDTQYF.

The rearrangement joins TRBV11-2 to TRBJ2-2; 7 nucleotides align to TRBD1. Trimming cost V 3 bases and J 1 base; bases outside gene matches: 5. The V gene's germline CDR1 is SGHAT and CDR2 FQNNGV. The CDR3 contains 16 residues. Here the CDR3 DNA reads TGTGCCAGCAGCTTGACAGGGATGAGGAACACCGGGGAGCTGTTTTTT. As protein: CASSLTGMRNTGELFF.

The rearrangement uses TRBV2 and TRBJ2-5, with a tentative D call TRBD2 (6 bases). Per germline, CDR1 SNHLY and CDR2 FYNNEI. V dropped 1 base and J dropped 10 bases, with 19 bases sitting between them. The CDR3 loop spans 15 amino acids. The CDR3 region has the DNA TGTGCCAGCAGTGAAGAGTGGAGGGCCGGTGCGGACCAGTACTTC. Residues: CASSEEWRAGADQYF.

The chain couples TRBV2 to TRBJ2-7; D uncertain. In germline, CDR1 is SNHLY, CDR2 FYNNEI. V lost 6 bases to trimming and J lost 6 bases, with 15 bases between them. The CDR3 extends over 13 amino acids. The chain's CDR3 is CASRTQSGVEQYF. CDR3 in DNA: TGTGCCAGCAGGACTCAGAGTGGTGTCGAGCAGTACTTC.

The rearrangement links TRBV30 to TRBJ1-5; D uncertain. The length of the CDR3 is 15 residues. The V and J ends lost 2 bases and 1 base respectively, with 12 bases between them. CDR1 and CDR2 from the germline V gene are GTSNPN and SVGIG (reference sequence). CDR3 region: CAWSPTSLSNQPQHF. In DNA, the CDR3 is TGTGCCTGGAGTCCCACCTCCTTAAGCAATCAGCCCCAGCATTTT.

This clone was picked up many times. Other DNA sequences in this sample translate to the same CDR3. The V gene is TRBV5-4, the J gene TRBJ2-2; D is unclear. V was pared by 0 bases and J by 5 bases, with 8 bases between. CDR3 size: 14 residues. The germline V gene has CDR1 SGHNT and CDR2 YYREEE (reference sequence). CDR3 amino acids: CASSLGQDTGELFF. CDR3 nucleotide sequence: TGTGCCAGCAGCTTGGGCCAGGATACCGGGGAGCTGTTTTTT.

The rearrangement joins TRBV7-3 to TRBJ2-7; 12 bases align to TRBD2. With 5 bases clipped from V and 6 bases from J, the junction kept 8 bases outside the gene matches. The germline V gene encodes CDR1 SGHTA and CDR2 FQGTGA. This CDR3 comprises 15 residues. CDR3: CASSLLAGGPLEQYF. As DNA, the CDR3 is TGTGCCAGCAGCCTCCTAGCGGGAGGGCCTCTCGAGCAGTACTTC.

DNA for the CDR3: TGCGCCAGCAGTGAAGTACTAGCAGGGGAGCAGTTCTTC. Its protein is CASSEVLAGEQFF. The rearrangement joins TRBV10-1 to TRBJ2-1, with a tentative D call TRBD2 (6 bases). Germline V gene data show CDR1 as WNHNN and CDR2 as SYGVQD (reference sequence). CDR3 length: 13 amino acids. Trimming cost V 3 bases and J 10 bases, with 13 bases left between them.

The rearrangement joins TRBV5-4 to TRBJ1-4; D is perhaps TRBD1 (5 bases). Per germline, CDR1 SGHNT and CDR2 YYREEE (reference sequence). CDR3 length: 14 residues. V shed 4 bases and J shed 4 bases, with 11 bases lying between them. The CDR3 DNA follows: TGTGCCAGCAGCCTCGGGACGGGTAATGAAAAACTGTTTTTT. This encodes CASSLGTGNEKLFF.

The sample holds a few counts of this clone. The genes are TRBV7-2 and TRBJ1-1; no definite D call. Trimming cost V 1 base and J 8 bases, with 11 bases left between them. Germline V gene sequence: CDR1 SGHTA, CDR2 FQGNSA. The CDR3 has 13 residues. The CDR3 DNA reads TGTGCCAGCAGCTTAGGTTCACCGACCGAAGCTTTCTTT. Protein product: CASSLGSPTEAFF. Together with reference TRBV7-2 and TRBJ1-1, the CDR3 gives the full variable domain: GAGVSQSPSNKVTEKGKDVELRCDPISGHTALYWYRQSLGQGLEFLIYFQGNSAPDKSGLPSDRFSAERTGGSVSTLTIQRTQQEDSAVYLCASSLGSPTEAFFGQGTRLTVV.

The gene calls are TRBV28 and TRBJ1-1; possible D gene TRBD1, 6 bases. Looked up from germline, CDR1 is MDHEN and CDR2 is SYDVKM. The CDR3 spans 16 residues. With 3 bases removed from V and 1 base from J, the gap between germline ends came to 15 bases. The CDR3 DNA reads TGTGCCAGCAGTTTGTCAGGGGTTGACAGGAACACTGAAGCTTTCTTT. Its translation: CASSLSGVDRNTEAFF. The variable domain in full, with the rest retrieved from reference TRBV28 and TRBJ1-1, is DVKVTQSSRYLVKRTGEKVFLECVQDMDHENMFWYRQDPGLGLRLIYFSYDVKMKEKGDIPEGYSVSREKKERFSLILESASTNQTSMYLCASSLSGVDRNTEAFFGQGTRLTVV.

This clone was seen a few times. This rearrangement joins TRBV28 to TRBJ1-5; D is ambiguous. The CDR3 is 12 residues long. CDR1 is MDHEN and CDR2 is SYDVKM in the germline V gene. V shed 2 bases and J shed 6 bases, with 5 bases lying between them. This CDR3 reads CASSLVSQPQHF. The DNA for the CDR3 is TGTGCCAGCAGTTTAGTTAGTCAGCCCCAGCATTTT.

The chain links TRBV2 to TRBJ2-7; D is perhaps TRBD2 (5 bases). V was trimmed by 1 base and J by 5 bases, leaving 12 bases between them. The CDR3 is 14 residues long. Germline CDR1 and CDR2: SNHLY and FYNNEI. This CDR3 reads CASSEDRGVHEQYF. As DNA, the CDR3 is TGTGCCAGCAGTGAAGACCGGGGTGTCCACGAGCAGTACTTC. Full variable domain (missing parts from reference TRBV2 and TRBJ2-7): EPEVTQTPSHQVTQMGQEVILRCVPISNHLYFYWYRQILGQKVEFLVSFYNNEISEKSEIFDDQFSVERPDGSNFTLKIRSTKLEDSAMYFCASSEDRGVHEQYFGPGTRLTVT.